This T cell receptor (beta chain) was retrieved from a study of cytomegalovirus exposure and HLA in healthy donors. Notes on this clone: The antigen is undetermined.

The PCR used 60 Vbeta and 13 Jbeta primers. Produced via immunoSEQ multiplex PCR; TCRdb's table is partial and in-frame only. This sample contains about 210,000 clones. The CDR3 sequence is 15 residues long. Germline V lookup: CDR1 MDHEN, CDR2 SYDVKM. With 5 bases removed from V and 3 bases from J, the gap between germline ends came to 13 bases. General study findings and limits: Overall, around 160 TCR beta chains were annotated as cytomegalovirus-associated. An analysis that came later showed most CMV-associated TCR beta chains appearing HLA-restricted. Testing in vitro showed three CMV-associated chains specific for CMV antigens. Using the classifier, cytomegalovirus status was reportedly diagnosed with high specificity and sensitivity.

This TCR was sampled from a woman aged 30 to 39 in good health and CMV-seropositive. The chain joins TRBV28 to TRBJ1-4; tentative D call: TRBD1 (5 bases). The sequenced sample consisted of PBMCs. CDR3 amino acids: CASSAGGDSNEKLFF. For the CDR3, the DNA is TGTGCCAGCAGTGCGGGGGGAGATTCTAATGAAAAACTGTTTTTT.